In its sample, the clone carrying this T cell receptor (beta chain) was seen a few times. The target antigen is unknown. These data come from a study of regulatory T cells in long-lasting Graves disease. This CDR3 comprises 14 residues. The V end lost 7 bases, the J end lost 6 bases, and 16 bases lay between the germline ends. Germline CDR1 SNHLY, CDR2 FYNNEI. Arm-PCR with iRepertoire HTBI primers amplified the CDR3 regions for these TCR beta libraries. TCRdb called the multiplex PCR reads again in MiXCR, with one record for every CDR3 protein. The data contain roughly 430,000 distinct CDR3 sequences, roughly a fifth of them singletons. Regarding the study as a whole: Patients with persistent disease showed a bias toward TRBV28, TRBJ1-2 and TRBJ2-5.

The sample's time point: persistent/refractory GD, antithyroid drugs over 5 years with positive TRAb. Generation of the TCR library employed RNA extracted from PBMCs. Graves' disease diagnosis relied on American Thyroid Association guidelines. The chain carries TRBV2 and TRBJ2-1; TRBD1 or TRBD2 may be the D gene (5 bases each). The sequence derives from a female donor with Graves disease. Material: peripheral blood mononuclear cells (PBMCs), obtained when the disease was refractory, from a patient treated with antithyroid drugs. In DNA, the CDR3 is TGTGCCAGCAACGACGGGACGAGCCGCAATGAGCAGTTCTTC. It specifies CASNDGTSRNEQFF.